Below, 10 T cell receptor beta chains from the same sample are listed, as sequenced in a study of CD8 T cells in ankylosing spondylitis. TCRdb analysed the 5' RACE reads with MiXCR anew, one entry per CDR3 protein. The sample contains a few hundred thousand distinct CDR3 sequences, around 20% of which appear only once. The sample was blood, either unsorted or a sorted T cell fraction (not recorded which). These TCRs come from a female donor with ankylosing spondylitis or in good health (not recorded which).

The rearrangement joins TRBV4-1 to TRBJ2-3; perhaps D is TRBD1 or TRBD2 (5 bases each). CDR3 length: 14 amino acids. The germline V gene encodes CDR1 MGHRA and CDR2 YSYEKL. V was pared by 4 bases and J by 12 bases, with 20 bases between. CDR3 amino acids: CASSPSGTPVRQYF. The CDR3 nucleotides are TGCGCCAGCAGCCCTTCCGGGACGCCGGTACGACAGTATTTT.

The V gene is TRBV20-1, the J gene TRBJ2-3; 9 nucleotides align to TRBD2. Trimming at V came to 6 bases and at J to 5 bases, leaving 12 bases not matched to a gene. The CDR3 is 15 amino acids. Germline CDR1 reads DFQATT; CDR2 reads SNEGSKA (reference sequence). Here the CDR3 DNA reads TGCAGTGCCCCAATAGCGGGAGTTCGGGGAGATACGCAGTATTTT. This gives the protein CSAPIAGVRGDTQYF.

This clonotype came up a few times. The chain carries TRBV12-3 or TRBV12-4 and TRBJ2-7, with D perhaps matching TRBD1 (5 bases). The germline V and J ends were trimmed by 4 bases and 2 bases, with 18 bases remaining between them. There are 16 residues in the CDR3. CDR3 in amino acids: CASSSDRKGLAYEQYF. The CDR3 DNA sequence: TGTGCCAGCAGTTCAGACAGAAAAGGGCTAGCCTACGAGCAGTACTTC.

This clonotype occurred a few times. The gene calls are TRBV20-1 and TRBJ2-1, with 9 bases aligning to TRBD2. Losses at the gene ends were 0 bases for V and 6 bases for J; bases not matched to a gene: 6. CDR1 and CDR2 (germline): DFQATT, SNEGSKA (reference sequence). The CDR3 has 15 amino acids. DNA of the CDR3: TGCAGTGCTAGAGATAGGGCGGGAGGGGGCAATGAGCAGTTCTTC. Translated, it gives CSARDRAGGGNEQFF.

This clonotype came up a few times. This chain joins TRBV12-3 or TRBV12-4 and TRBJ2-1; D might be TRBD2 (5 bases). This CDR3 is 17 amino acids long. V was trimmed by 2 bases and J by 4 bases, leaving 18 bases between them. The CDR3, as DNA: TGTGCCAGCAGTTTAAAAGCGGAGCAAAGACGGTACAATGAGCAGTTCTTC. This translates into CASSLKAEQRRYNEQFF.

The rearrangement uses TRBV20-1 and TRBJ1-1; the D is unclear. The CDR3 spans 10 residues. Germline CDR1 DFQATT, CDR2 SNEGSKA (reference sequence). The V gene lost 5 bases and the J gene lost 5 bases, with 6 bases spanning the gap. In nucleotides, the CDR3 is TGCAGTGCTTGGGGAACTGAAGCTTTCTTT. Protein sequence: CSAWGTEAFF.

This clonotype was recorded at least ten times. This chain uses TRBV5-6 with TRBJ2-2; no definite D call. V shed 0 bases and J shed 1 base, with 4 bases lying between them. The CDR3 is 14 amino acids. Germline CDR1 reads SGHDT; CDR2 reads YYEEEE. DNA for the CDR3: TGTGCCAGCAGCTTGGTCATGAACACCGGGGAGCTGTTTTTT. Residues: CASSLVMNTGELFF. Full variable domain (outside the CDR3, taken from reference TRBV5-6 and TRBJ2-2): DAGVTQSPTHLIKTRGQQVTLRCSPKSGHDTVSWYQQALGQGPQFIFQYYEEEERQRGNFPDRFSGHQFPNYSSELNVNALLLGDSALYLCASSLVMNTGELFFGEGSRLTVL.

The chain joins TRBV20-1 to TRBJ2-3; D is possibly TRBD1 or TRBD2 (5 bases each). Per the germline V gene, CDR1 is DFQATT and CDR2 is SNEGSKA (reference sequence). The CDR3 runs 11 residues. The DNA of the CDR3 is TGCGGGGGAAGAAGGTCAGATACGCAGTATTTT. Translated: CGGRRSDTQYF.

This chain uses TRBV12-5 with TRBJ2-3, with D possibly being TRBD2 (5 bases). This CDR3 region has 12 residues. The V gene lost 5 bases and the J gene lost 3 bases, with 6 bases spanning the gap. Per the germline V gene, CDR1 is LGHNT and CDR2 is FRNRAP. CDR3 coding DNA: TGTGCTAGTGGTCCGGGAACAGATACGCAGTATTTT. This gives the protein CASGPGTDTQYF.

The V call is TRBV3-1, the J call TRBJ1-2, with D unclear. V dropped 2 bases and J dropped 3 bases, with 10 bases sitting between them. The CDR3 runs to 14 residues. CDR1 is LGHDT, CDR2 YNNKEL, per germline (reference sequence). CDR3 protein: CASSQTATHYGYTF. Here the CDR3 DNA reads TGTGCCAGCAGCCAAACGGCCACTCACTATGGCTACACCTTC.